Shown below are 19 T cell receptor beta chains from a single sample sequenced in a study of post-analysis software for immune sequencing data. Whole-study results and caveats: Patients used roughly five TRBV segments, including TRBV5-6, TRBV5-1 and TRBV20-1, more often than controls.

Libraries were made from TCR beta cDNA, and they carried unique molecular identifiers. TCRdb processed the PCR reads anew with MiXCR; each CDR3 protein has one entry. The table includes 650,000 to 850,000 distinct CDR3 sequences, 46% detected once. These TCRs are of unknown antigen specificity. The sample consisted of blood. These receptors all come from a girl between 5 and 17 years old with multiple sclerosis.

The CDR3 loop reads CASSGAALNTEAFF. For the CDR3, the DNA is TGTGCCAGCAGCGGGGCGGCATTGAACACTGAAGCTTTCTTT. This chain joins TRBV7-2 and TRBJ1-1; possible D gene TRBD1, 5 bases. V shed 5 bases and J shed 0 bases, with 10 bases lying between them. The germline V gene has CDR1 SGHTA and CDR2 FQGNSA. CDR3 size: 14 residues.

This chain connects TRBV12-3 or TRBV12-4 to TRBJ2-5; possibly TRBD1 or TRBD2 for D (5 bases each). V lost 4 bases and J 5 bases, leaving 14 bases between the germline ends. This CDR3 comprises 14 residues. In nucleotides, the CDR3 is TGTGCCAGCAGTTCGCGGGTAGGGGCTGAGACCCAGTACTTC. Its translation is CASSSRVGAETQYF.

This chain links TRBV5-1 with TRBJ2-7, with D hard to call. Looked up from germline, CDR1 is SGHRS and CDR2 is YFSETQ. V was cut by 1 base and J by 4 bases, with 9 bases left in between. The CDR3 totals 13 residues. The CDR3 sequence: CASSLFLPYEQYF. The CDR3 region has the DNA TGCGCCAGCAGCTTGTTCCTACCATACGAGCAGTACTTC.

The V call is TRBV20-1, the J call TRBJ2-3; a weak D match, TRBD1 (6 bases). Trimming stripped 6 bases from V and 5 bases from J, with 12 bases between. Per germline, CDR1 DFQATT and CDR2 SNEGSKA (reference sequence). There are 12 residues in the CDR3. In DNA form, the CDR3 reads TGCAGTGCCGTGGGGGCAGGAGATACGCAGTATTTT. It yields the protein CSAVGAGDTQYF.

The V and J genes are TRBV20-1 and TRBJ2-1; tentative D call: TRBD1 (5 bases). V was clipped by 0 bases and J by 9 bases, with 9 bases between them. The CDR3 covers 12 residues. Germline V gene lookup returns CDR1 DFQATT and CDR2 SNEGSKA (reference sequence). The CDR3 reads CSARDRVSEQFF. In DNA, the CDR3 is TGCAGTGCTAGAGACAGGGTGAGTGAGCAGTTCTTC.

This clonotype was detected a few times. The CDR3 is CASSESPDGAYGYTF. DNA for the CDR3: TGCGCCAGCAGTGAGTCGCCCGACGGAGCCTATGGCTACACCTTC. This chain links TRBV10-1 with TRBJ1-2; no reliable D call. This CDR3 is 15 amino acids long. V shed 0 bases and J shed 4 bases, with 12 bases lying between them. Germline V gene lookup returns CDR1 WNHNN and CDR2 SYGVQD (reference sequence).

The chain is built from TRBV7-2 and TRBJ1-1; D remains unclear. Per germline, CDR1 SGHTA and CDR2 FQGNSA. The CDR3 extends over 13 amino acids. V was clipped by 4 bases and J by 6 bases, with 12 bases between them. CDR3 nucleotide sequence: TGTGCCAGCAGCTCCTCCAACGAGGCTGAAGCTTTCTTT. Its translation: CASSSSNEAEAFF. The entire variable domain, with the rest obtained from reference TRBV7-2 and TRBJ1-1, is as follows: GAGVSQSPSNKVTEKGKDVELRCDPISGHTALYWYRQSLGQGLEFLIYFQGNSAPDKSGLPSDRFSAERTGGSVSTLTIQRTQQEDSAVYLCASSSSNEAEAFFGQGTRLTVV.

The gene calls are TRBV12-3 or TRBV12-4 and TRBJ1-2; tentative D call: TRBD1 (5 bases). Trimming removed 7 bases from V and 4 bases from J, with 16 bases in between. CDR3 length equals 14 residues. The CDR3 reads CASKGQGAGYGYTF. The CDR3 DNA reads as TGTGCCAGCAAAGGGCAGGGTGCAGGCTATGGCTACACCTTC.

This clonotype showed up just a few times. The chain employs TRBV24-1 and TRBJ2-3; D may be TRBD1 (5 bases). This CDR3 is built from 15 residues. CDR1 KGHDR and CDR2 SFDVKD come from the germline V gene. V lost 4 bases and J 4 bases, leaving 14 bases between the germline ends. CDR3 coding DNA: TGTGCCACCAGTGACCTAGGGGCTGGCGCAGATACGCAGTATTTT. Translation: CATSDLGAGADTQYF.

The V call is TRBV6-1, the J call TRBJ2-5; tentatively, D is TRBD2 (5 bases). The CDR3 sequence is 15 residues long. Germline V lookup: CDR1 MNHNS, CDR2 SASEGT. Trimming took 5 bases from V and 1 from J, leaving 14 bases between them. The CDR3 DNA is TGTGCCAGCAGTCTCGCGAAGCGGAGCCAAGAGACCCAGTACTTC. As protein: CASSLAKRSQETQYF.

The chain couples TRBV5-1 to TRBJ1-4; tentative D call: TRBD1 (5 bases). The germline gives CDR1 SGHRS, CDR2 YFSETQ. The CDR3 runs to 13 residues. Trimming took 3 bases from V and 8 from J, leaving 11 bases between them. CDR3 nucleotides: TGCGCCAGCAGCTCCCGGGGGGACGAAAAACTGTTTTTT. Translated: CASSSRGDEKLFF.

The table lists this clonotype with a few counts. The germline gene is not matched at one end of the junction; a read error may be the cause. V gene TRBV7-7 combines with J gene TRBJ2-3; 13 positions agree with TRBD2. The CDR3 spans 16 residues. CDR1 SSHAT and CDR2 FNYEAQ come from the germline V gene (reference sequence). CDR3 sequence reads: CASSSGLAGRSDTQYF. The DNA for the CDR3 is TGTGCTAGCAGCTCGGGACTAGCGGGACGGTCAGATACGCAGTATTTT.

This chain joins TRBV5-1 and TRBJ2-7; D is perhaps TRBD1 or TRBD2 (5 bases each). The CDR3 totals 13 residues. Germline V gene sequence: CDR1 SGHRS, CDR2 YFSETQ. V dropped 4 bases and J dropped 4 bases, with 12 bases sitting between them. In DNA form, the CDR3 reads TGCGCCAGCAGCACGGACTCAGGGTACGAGCAGTACTTC. Translated, it gives CASSTDSGYEQYF.

The V gene is TRBV27, the J gene TRBJ2-1, with no clear D. Per the germline V gene, CDR1 is MNHEY and CDR2 is SMNVEV (reference sequence). V was cut by 5 bases and J by 5 bases, with 7 bases left in between. This CDR3 comprises 12 residues. The CDR3 nucleotides read TGTGCCAGCAGTCACGAGGACAATGAGCAGTTCTTC. The encoded protein is CASSHEDNEQFF.

The CDR3 reads CAWSTTRTSGPVRETQYF. The CDR3 nucleotides read TGTGCCTGGAGTACTACTCGGACTAGCGGCCCAGTGCGGGAGACCCAGTACTTC. The rearrangement joins TRBV30 to TRBJ2-5, with 10 bases aligning to TRBD2. The V segment lost 2 bases and the J segment 5 bases; nucleotides outside the gene matches: 17. Germline V gives CDR1 GTSNPN, CDR2 SVGIG (reference sequence). CDR3 length equals 18 residues.

The J gene is TRBJ2-1, the V gene TRBV7-3; no reliable D call. Germline V CDR1 and CDR2: SGHTA, FQGTGA. This CDR3 region has 15 residues. Trimming stripped 2 bases from V and 3 bases from J, with 11 bases between. The CDR3 sequence: CASSLQPGLYNEQFF. CDR3 bases: TGTGCCAGCAGCTTACAACCCGGGCTCTACAATGAGCAGTTCTTC.

V usage is TRBV4-2 and J usage is TRBJ2-5; D uncertain. Trimming removed 4 bases at V and 2 bases at J, with 17 bases between. CDR3 length: 16 amino acids. Germline lookup yields CDR1 LGHNA and CDR2 YNFKEQ. The DNA for the CDR3 is TGTGCCAGCAGCCTAGACCACAGTAAGGCTCAAGAGACCCAGTACTTC. Translating gives CASSLDHSKAQETQYF.

This clonotype came up once. At one of its ends the junction is not consistent with the germline gene, which may arise from a read error. The rearrangement links TRBV5-1 to TRBJ2-3, with TRBD1 as a possible D gene (5 bases). This CDR3 is 14 amino acids long. Germline V gene data show CDR1 as SGHRS and CDR2 as YFSETQ. The CDR3 DNA is TGCGCCAGCAGCTTGGGGACAATTGGAGATGCGCAGTATTTT. It translates to CASSLGTIGDAQYF.

The V gene is TRBV6-2 or TRBV6-3, the J gene TRBJ1-2, with no clear D. CDR3 length: 13 residues. Trimming cost V 6 bases and J 4 bases, with 12 bases left between them. Looked up from germline, CDR1 is MNHEY and CDR2 is SVGEGT. As DNA, the CDR3 is TGTGCCAGCAGAACCTCAAGTGGCTATGGCTACACCTTC. This gives the protein CASRTSSGYGYTF.